This TCR beta chain stems from a study of shared clonotypes between healthy human individuals. Note on this clone: Its specificity is unknown.

V dropped 0 bases and J dropped 6 bases, with 9 bases sitting between them. The germline V gene encodes CDR1 WSHSY and CDR2 SAAADI. This CDR3 comprises 13 residues. The assay used deep level. The repertoire was sequenced with immunoSEQ multiplex PCR; TCRdb's copy has only in-frame clones and lacks some. The sample holds about 2 million clones, about 94% seen once. Whole-study findings and limits: Shared clonotypes: approximately 4.5% naive CD4, around 4% naive CD8, about 2.2% memory CD4, 0.4% to 0.5% memory CD8. Limitation of the genetic and exposure-history diversity represented came from the few donors.

Naive CD8 populations comprised CD45RO-negative cells positively selected for CCR7, excluding terminally differentiated effector memory CD45RA+ cells. The healthy adult donors were HIV-negative and reported no recent acute infections or vaccinations. The gene calls are TRBV10-2 and TRBJ2-7; no firm D call. The TCR comes from a man aged 18 to 35 in good health. Sequences were obtained from naive CD8+ T cells sorted from blood. CDR3 coding DNA: TGCGCCAGCAGTGAGTCCAGGCCGTCCGAGCAGTACTTC. Encoded protein: CASSESRPSEQYF.